The text below deals with one TCR beta chain. This sample stems from a study of blood T cell repertoires in COVID-19. Study as a whole: T cells, B-cell-depleted T cells, or PBMCs provided the cDNA or gDNA that served as material.

Per the study methods: Reference gene primer amplification in the assay estimated nucleated cell counts. Here immunoSEQ multiplex PCR was the method, and the copy in TCRdb shows in-frame clones only, minus some. For V, J and clone size, that table is used; D and trimming come from the DNA. The sample has roughly 60,000 clones; nearly 95% are singletons. This CDR3 has 14 amino acids. V lost 7 bases, J lost 4 bases, and 13 bases lay in between. The germline gives CDR1 SNHLY, CDR2 FYNNEI. This receptor was identified in a man aged 45-60 years with active COVID-19. The material sequenced was peripheral blood. This chain uses TRBV2 with TRBJ2-2; D gene unclear. CDR3 sequence: CASTLAELTGELFF. In nucleotides, the CDR3 is TGTGCCAGCACTCTGGCGGAACTCACCGGGGAGCTGTTTTTT.